These 15 T cell receptor beta chains were sequenced from one sample in a study of T cells generated in artificial thymic organoids. TCRalpha and TCRbeta libraries were amplified separately by semi-nested PCR with TRAC or TRBC reverse primers. TCRdb ran MiXCR on the 5' RACE reads and lists one entry per CDR3 protein. The data show some 5,900 distinct CDR3 sequences, more than 30% seen once. Sample: naive CD8+ T cells from blood. Subset of the sample: CD3+TCRalphabeta+CD8SP T cells; for blood, CD45RO-CCR7+ naive CD8+ T cells. These receptors originate from a human donor who gave cord blood stem cells for thymic organoid culture, a cardiac surgery patient who gave postnatal thymus, or a blood donor (not recorded which).

J is TRBJ2-7 and V is TRBV6-5; TRBD1 matches 10 bases. The V segment lost 4 bases and the J segment 5 bases; nucleotides outside the gene matches: 8. The CDR3 length is 15 residues. Germline V gives CDR1 MNHEY, CDR2 SVGAGI. CDR3 sequence: CASSLTGTGADEQYF. DNA of the CDR3: TGTGCCAGCAGTTTGACCGGGACAGGGGCGGACGAGCAGTACTTC.

This clonotype is termed medium-sized. The V gene is TRBV25-1, the J gene TRBJ1-2; the D gene is possibly TRBD1 (5 bases). Deletions cut 5 bases from V and 13 bases from J, with 20 bases between. The germline gives CDR1 MGHDK, CDR2 SYGVNS. The CDR3 spans 13 residues. In nucleotides, the CDR3 is TGTGCCAGCAGTAACTCCGGGACTAGCTCCGGCACCTTC. This codes for CASSNSGTSSGTF.

A few counts support this clonotype. The chain uses TRBV29-1 and TRBJ2-2, with D possibly being TRBD1 (7 bases). The CDR3 consists of 15 residues. V lost 6 bases and J lost 8, with 22 bases in between. Germline CDR1 and CDR2: SQVTM and ANQGSEA. CDR3: CSVRTGEGAGGELFF. CDR3 nucleotides: TGCAGCGTGCGCACGGGAGAGGGGGCTGGTGGGGAGCTGTTTTTT.

CDR3 sequence: CASSQVSGSSSYNEQFF. The DNA of the CDR3 is TGTGCCAGCAGCCAAGTAAGCGGATCAAGCTCCTACAATGAGCAGTTCTTC. The rearrangement links TRBV3-1 to TRBJ2-1; a weak D match, TRBD2 (5 bases). V lost 1 base, J lost 0 bases, and 13 bases lay in between. Germline V gene lookup returns CDR1 LGHDT and CDR2 YNNKEL (reference sequence). The CDR3 is made up of 17 amino acids.

By share, this clonotype counts as medium-sized (0.01 to 0.1%). The chain links TRBV10-1 to TRBJ2-3; no clear D. The CDR3 runs to 14 residues. The V and J ends lost 4 bases and 0 bases respectively, with 8 bases between them. Germline values: CDR1 WNHNN, CDR2 SYGVQD (reference sequence). The CDR3 reads CASSVSKSTDTQYF. CDR3 nucleotides: TGCGCCAGCAGTGTGTCGAAGAGCACAGATACGCAGTATTTT.

This rearrangement joins TRBV10-1 to TRBJ2-7, with 8 bases matching TRBD1. The V and J ends lost 7 bases and 3 bases, in that order; junction bases with no gene match: 11. The CDR3 is made up of 15 amino acids. Germline CDR1 reads WNHNN; CDR2 reads SYGVQD (reference sequence). The CDR3 spells CASTKLRQGCYEQYV. The CDR3, as DNA: TGCGCCAGCACCAAACTAAGACAGGGGTGCTACGAGCAGTACGTC.

J is TRBJ1-5 and V is TRBV24-1; tentative D call: TRBD1 (5 bases). V was trimmed by 5 bases and J by 6 bases, leaving 13 bases between them. The CDR3 loop spans 14 amino acids. Germline V lookup: CDR1 KGHDR, CDR2 SFDVKD. The CDR3 sequence is CATSVVYGAQPQHF. The CDR3 region has the DNA TGTGCCACCAGTGTGGTATATGGGGCTCAGCCCCAGCATTTT.

This clonotype was picked up a small number of times. This rearrangement joins TRBV12-2 to TRBJ2-1; the table names TRBD2, a call not compared with the DNA. TRBV12-2 corresponds to a pseudogene. The CDR3 spans 18 residues. The CDR3 DNA reads TGTGCAAGTCGCTTAGTTGGTCTCCGGGGCGGGAGTGACAATGAGCAGTTCTTC. This encodes CASRLVGLRGGSDNEQFF.

This clonotype is medium-sized within its sample. The V call is TRBV7-9, the J call TRBJ2-2; 7 bases agree with TRBD1. The CDR3 covers 14 residues. Per the germline V gene, CDR1 is SEHNR and CDR2 is FQNEAQ (reference sequence). V lost 5 bases and J lost 7; bases outside the gene matches: 7. CDR3 nucleotides: TGTGCCAGCAGCGGGACAGCCCTTCACGGGGAGCTGTTTTTT. It translates to CASSGTALHGELFF.

In its sample, this clonotype ranks as medium-sized (0.01 to 0.1%). The CDR3 reads CSAPTTGGGGAYEQYF. The CDR3 DNA is TGCAGTGCACCGACCACAGGGGGCGGGGGGGCCTACGAGCAGTACTTC. V usage is TRBV20-1 and J usage is TRBJ2-7; either TRBD1 or TRBD2 may fit D (9 bases each). The CDR3 sequence is 16 residues long. Trimming removed 6 bases from V and 2 bases from J, with 23 bases in between. Germline CDR1 is DFQATT and CDR2 is SNEGSKA (reference sequence).

V usage is TRBV19 and J usage is TRBJ1-1; 7 bases match TRBD1. From germline, CDR1 is LNHDA and CDR2 SQIVND (reference sequence). CDR3 length: 15 amino acids. The V gene end was trimmed by 6 bases and the J gene end by 0 bases; junction bases not matched to a gene: 7. The CDR3 region is CASRQGQAMNTEAFF. The CDR3, as DNA: TGTGCCAGTAGACAAGGACAGGCAATGAACACTGAAGCTTTCTTT.

The V call is TRBV19, the J call TRBJ2-7, with TRBD1 matching 8 bases. V lost 6 bases to trimming and J lost 2 bases; unmatched junction nucleotides: 9. The CDR3 spans 15 residues. From germline, CDR1 is LNHDA and CDR2 SQIVND (reference sequence). CDR3 DNA: TGTGCCAGTAGAACCGGGACAGGCCAAACCTACGAGCAGTACTTC. Protein: CASRTGTGQTYEQYF.

This clonotype has more than one count but fewer than ten. V and J are TRBV7-9 and TRBJ2-5; no clear D. The CDR3 has 11 amino acids. Trimming cost V 5 bases and J 5 bases, with 6 bases left between them. Germline-derived CDR1 and CDR2 are SEHNR and FQNEAQ (reference sequence). The CDR3 spells CASSLDETQYF. The CDR3 DNA sequence: TGTGCCAGCAGCCTGGATGAGACCCAGTACTTC.

This clonotype was counted between two and nine times. The gene calls are TRBV9 and TRBJ2-5; 13 positions agree with TRBD2. This CDR3 region has 16 residues. Germline V gene lookup returns CDR1 SGDLS and CDR2 YYNGEE. V shed 4 bases and J 3 bases; nucleotides not matched to a gene: 6. The CDR3 spells CASSIGTSGAEETQYF. Here the CDR3 DNA reads TGTGCCAGCAGCATCGGGACTAGCGGGGCCGAAGAGACCCAGTACTTC.

This clonotype was seen more than once but under ten times. The V and J genes are TRBV6-5 and TRBJ2-1; D remains ambiguous. This CDR3 has 13 residues. Germline values: CDR1 MNHEY, CDR2 SVGAGI. The V end lost 0 bases, the J end lost 7 bases, and 7 bases lay between the germline ends. The CDR3, as DNA: TGTGCCAGCAGTTACTCGAACGGGAATGAGCAGTTCTTC. Translated, it gives CASSYSNGNEQFF.